A selection of T cell receptor beta chains follows, all from one sample in a study of monozygotic twins with inflammatory bowel disease. TCRdb reworked the 5' RACE reads into one entry per CDR3 protein, no DNA. The sample totals under 350,000 distinct CDR3 sequences; its top ten clones hold about 5%. The sequenced material came from blood. These receptors all come from a human donor with ulcerative colitis or Crohn's disease, or a healthy co-twin of an affected twin (not recorded which). CDR3s include the opening cysteine and the closing phenylalanine or tryptophan.

J | V | CDR3
TRBJ2-7 | TRBV20-1 | CTVGRAGAHEQYF
TRBJ2-7 | TRBV4-2 | CASSSQGNYEQYF
TRBJ2-3 | TRBV6-5 | CASISAGTTDTQYF
TRBJ2-2 | TRBV29-1 | CSGGTGANTGELFF
TRBJ1-1 | TRBV5-4 | CASSSRTGITEAFF
TRBJ2-7 | TRBV7-2 | CASGKTNRVTGEQYF
TRBJ1-1 | TRBV5-1 | CASSSGVHNTEAFF
TRBJ2-5 | TRBV7-2 | CASSLVLAGGKTQYF
TRBJ2-4 | TRBV6-2/TRBV6-3 | CASTERRDIQYF
TRBJ2-1 | TRBV20-1 | CSALPGTTLYNEQFF
TRBJ2-7 | TRBV28 | CASQTSYEQYF
TRBJ2-2 | TRBV10-3 | CAISEGQGDTGELFF
TRBJ2-3 | TRBV5-6 | CASSSMTRADTQYF
TRBJ2-5 | TRBV7-2 | CASSVLLEVAGWETQYF
TRBJ1-5 | TRBV3-1 | CASSPWGGLWNNQPQHF
TRBJ2-7 | TRBV10-3 | CAITGTPGYEQYF
TRBJ2-1 | TRBV20-1 | CSAEQGTSIYNEQFF
TRBJ2-6 | TRBV5-1 | CASSLMTGSSGANVLTF
TRBJ2-3 | TRBV4-2 | CASSHNPGTGSTDTQYF
TRBJ2-7 | TRBV4-3 | CASSQATGTISMEQYF
TRBJ2-7 | TRBV27 | CASSPGRGTGEQYF
TRBJ1-6 | TRBV12-3/TRBV12-4 | CASSFQAGGNSPLHF
TRBJ1-5 | TRBV20-1 | CSARRGLSNQPQHF
TRBJ1-6 | TRBV5-1 | CASSLGGAPLHF
TRBJ2-4 | TRBV19 | CASSRTGLAGVQISDIQYF
TRBJ1-4 | TRBV7-9 | CASNEYDDVVTNEKLFF
TRBJ1-1 | TRBV29-1 | CSVVRGLNTEAFF
TRBJ1-5 | TRBV6-1 | CASRVVTGEPQHF
TRBJ2-1 | TRBV19 | CASSIFRVPYNEQFF
TRBJ2-7 | TRBV18 | CASSPPGLAGGYEQYF
TRBJ2-2 | TRBV5-6 | CASSPPPGSGELFF
TRBJ2-7 | TRBV5-1 | CASMGQGPYEQYF
TRBJ2-1 | TRBV20-1 | CSAPTTGLADNEQFF
TRBJ1-2 | TRBV5-1 | CASSGQGYGYTF
TRBJ2-4 | TRBV7-9 | CASSSSGQAKNIQYF
TRBJ2-5 | TRBV18 | CASSPLGRTYQETQYF
TRBJ2-3 | TRBV18 | CASSPPGNTGGINTQYF
TRBJ2-7 | TRBV20-1 | CSARDWQGYDEQYF
TRBJ2-4 | TRBV28 | CASSLPRVQNIQYF
TRBJ2-7 | TRBV29-1 | CSVVGGTESYEQYF
TRBJ2-2 | TRBV12-3/TRBV12-4 | CASSLASSGELFF
TRBJ2-7 | TRBV27 | CASTDVGTGSPGDLYEQYF
TRBJ2-1 | TRBV4-2 | CASSHPSGNNEQFF